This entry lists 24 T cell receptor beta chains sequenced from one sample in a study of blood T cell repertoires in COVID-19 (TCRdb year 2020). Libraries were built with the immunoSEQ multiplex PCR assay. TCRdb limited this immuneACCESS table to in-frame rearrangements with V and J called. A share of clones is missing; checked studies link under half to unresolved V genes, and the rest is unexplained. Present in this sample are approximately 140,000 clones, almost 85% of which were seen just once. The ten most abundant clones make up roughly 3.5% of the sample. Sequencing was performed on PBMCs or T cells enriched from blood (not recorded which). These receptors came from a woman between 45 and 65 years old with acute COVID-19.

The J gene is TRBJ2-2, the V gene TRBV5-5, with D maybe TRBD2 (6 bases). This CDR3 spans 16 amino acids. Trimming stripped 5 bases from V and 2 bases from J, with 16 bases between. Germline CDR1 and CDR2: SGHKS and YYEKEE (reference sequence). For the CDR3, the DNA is TGTGCCAGCAGTCCTCGCGGGGCATATAACACCGGGGAGCTGTTTTTT. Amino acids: CASSPRGAYNTGELFF.

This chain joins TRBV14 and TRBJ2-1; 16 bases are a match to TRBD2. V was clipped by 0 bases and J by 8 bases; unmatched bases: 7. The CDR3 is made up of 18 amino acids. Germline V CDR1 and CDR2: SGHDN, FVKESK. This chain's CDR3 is CASSQDGTSGRAWDEQFF. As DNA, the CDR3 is TGTGCCAGCAGCCAAGATGGGACTAGCGGGAGGGCCTGGGATGAGCAGTTCTTC.

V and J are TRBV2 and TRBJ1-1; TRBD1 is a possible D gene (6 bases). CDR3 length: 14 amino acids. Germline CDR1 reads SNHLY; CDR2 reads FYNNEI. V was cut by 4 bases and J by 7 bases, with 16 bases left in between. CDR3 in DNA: TGTGCCAGCAGTGTAGGTGGAAACAGGGTTGAAGCTTTCTTT. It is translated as CASSVGGNRVEAFF.

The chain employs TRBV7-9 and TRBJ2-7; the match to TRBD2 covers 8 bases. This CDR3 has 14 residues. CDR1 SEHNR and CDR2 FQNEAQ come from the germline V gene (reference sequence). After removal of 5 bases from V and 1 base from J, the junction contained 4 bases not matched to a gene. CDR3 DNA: TGTGCCAGCAGCCTGCGGGAGGTTTCCTACGAGCAGTACTTC. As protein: CASSLREVSYEQYF.

CDR3 in DNA: TGTGCCAGCGGGCCAGGCACAGATACGCAGTATTTT. Translation: CASGPGTDTQYF. The V and J genes are TRBV3-1 (or the pseudogene TRBV3-2) and TRBJ2-3, with unresolved D. V was shortened by 8 bases and J by 1 base, with 7 bases between the two germline ends. This CDR3 has 12 residues. Germline assignment: CDR1 LGHDT and CDR2 YNNKEL (reference sequence).

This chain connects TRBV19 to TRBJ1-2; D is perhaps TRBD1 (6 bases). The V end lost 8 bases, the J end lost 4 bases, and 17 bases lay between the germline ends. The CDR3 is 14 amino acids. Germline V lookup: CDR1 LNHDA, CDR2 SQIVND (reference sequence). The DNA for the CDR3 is TGTGCCAGTGGACCCCAGGGGACTATCTATGGCTACACCTTC. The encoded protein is CASGPQGTIYGYTF. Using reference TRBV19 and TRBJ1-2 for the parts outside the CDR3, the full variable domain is DGGITQSPKYLFRKEGQNVTLSCEQNLNHDAMYWYRQDPGQGLRLIYYSQIVNDFQKGDIAEGYSVSREKKESFPLTVTSAQKNPTAFYLCASGPQGTIYGYTFGSGTRLTVV.

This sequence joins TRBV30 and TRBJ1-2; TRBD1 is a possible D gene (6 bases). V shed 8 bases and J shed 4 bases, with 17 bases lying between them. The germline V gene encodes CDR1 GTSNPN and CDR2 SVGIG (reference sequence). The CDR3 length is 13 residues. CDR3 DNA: TGTGCCGAGGGGGAATTCGAGAGCTATGGCTACACCTTC. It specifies CAEGEFESYGYTF.

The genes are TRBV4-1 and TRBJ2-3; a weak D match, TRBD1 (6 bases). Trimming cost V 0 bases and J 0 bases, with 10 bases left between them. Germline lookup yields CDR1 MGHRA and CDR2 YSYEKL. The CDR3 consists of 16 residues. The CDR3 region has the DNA TGCGCCAGCAGCCAAGACAGGGGTGGTAGCACAGATACGCAGTATTTT. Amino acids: CASSQDRGGSTDTQYF.

CDR3 amino acids: CASSQSPVADNEQFF. The DNA of the CDR3 is TGTGCCAGCAGCCAAAGTCCGGTAGCGGACAATGAGCAGTTCTTC. The chain combines TRBV4-2 with TRBJ2-1, with a tentative D call TRBD2 (6 bases). There are 15 residues in the CDR3. Germline V lookup: CDR1 LGHNA, CDR2 YNFKEQ. The ends were cut back, 2 bases at V and 5 bases at J, with 13 bases in the middle.

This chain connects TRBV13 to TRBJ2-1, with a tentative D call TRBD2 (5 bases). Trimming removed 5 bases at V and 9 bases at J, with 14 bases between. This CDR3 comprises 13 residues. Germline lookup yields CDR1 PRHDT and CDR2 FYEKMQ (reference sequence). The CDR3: CASSPPLATEQFF. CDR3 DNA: TGTGCCAGCAGCCCCCCCCTAGCTACTGAGCAGTTCTTC.

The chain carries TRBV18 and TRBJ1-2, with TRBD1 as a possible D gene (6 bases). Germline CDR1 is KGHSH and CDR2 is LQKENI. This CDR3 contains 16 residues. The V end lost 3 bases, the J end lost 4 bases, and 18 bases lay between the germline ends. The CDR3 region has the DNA TGTGCCAGCTCACCTAACTCAGGGGATCCGGGCTATGGCTACACCTTC. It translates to CASSPNSGDPGYGYTF.

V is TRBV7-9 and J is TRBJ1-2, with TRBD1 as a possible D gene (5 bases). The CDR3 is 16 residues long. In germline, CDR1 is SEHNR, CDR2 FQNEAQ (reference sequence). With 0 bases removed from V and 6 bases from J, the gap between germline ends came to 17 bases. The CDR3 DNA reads TGTGCCAGCAGCTTAGCACTCCGGGGGAAGGCAAATGGCTACACCTTC. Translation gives CASSLALRGKANGYTF.

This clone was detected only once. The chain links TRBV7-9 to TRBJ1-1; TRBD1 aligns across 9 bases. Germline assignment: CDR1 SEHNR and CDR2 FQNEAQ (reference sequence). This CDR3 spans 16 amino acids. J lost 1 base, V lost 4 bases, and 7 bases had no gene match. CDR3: CASSWDRVVRNTEAFF. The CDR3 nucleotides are TGTGCCAGCAGCTGGGACAGGGTGGTGAGGAACACTGAAGCTTTCTTT.

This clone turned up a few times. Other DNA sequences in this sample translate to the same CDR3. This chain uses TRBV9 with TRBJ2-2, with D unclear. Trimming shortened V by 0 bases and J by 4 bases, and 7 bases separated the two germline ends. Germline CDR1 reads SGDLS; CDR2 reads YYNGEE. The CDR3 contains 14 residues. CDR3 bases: TGTGCCAGCAGCGTAGGCCAGTCCACCGGGGAGCTGTTTTTT. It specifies CASSVGQSTGELFF. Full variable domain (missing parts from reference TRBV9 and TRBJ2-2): DSGVTQTPKHLITATGQRVTLRCSPRSGDLSVYWYQQSLDQGLQFLIQYYNGEERAKGNILERFSAQQFPDLHSELNLSSLELGDSALYFCASSVGQSTGELFFGEGSRLTVL.

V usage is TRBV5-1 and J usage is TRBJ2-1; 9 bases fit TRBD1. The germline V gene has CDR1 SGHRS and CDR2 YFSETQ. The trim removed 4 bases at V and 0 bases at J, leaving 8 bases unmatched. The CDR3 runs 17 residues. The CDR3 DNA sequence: TGCGCCAGCAGCAGAACGACAGGGGGGAGCTCCTACAATGAGCAGTTCTTC. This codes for CASSRTTGGSSYNEQFF.

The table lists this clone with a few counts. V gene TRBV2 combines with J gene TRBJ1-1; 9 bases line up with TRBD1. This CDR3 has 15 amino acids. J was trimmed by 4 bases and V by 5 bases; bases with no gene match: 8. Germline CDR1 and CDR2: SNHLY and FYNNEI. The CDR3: CASSLQGAGGTEAFF. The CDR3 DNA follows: TGTGCCAGCAGTCTACAGGGGGCCGGCGGCACTGAAGCTTTCTTT. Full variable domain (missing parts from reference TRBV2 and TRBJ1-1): EPEVTQTPSHQVTQMGQEVILRCVPISNHLYFYWYRQILGQKVEFLVSFYNNEISEKSEIFDDQFSVERPDGSNFTLKIRSTKLEDSAMYFCASSLQGAGGTEAFFGQGTRLTVV.

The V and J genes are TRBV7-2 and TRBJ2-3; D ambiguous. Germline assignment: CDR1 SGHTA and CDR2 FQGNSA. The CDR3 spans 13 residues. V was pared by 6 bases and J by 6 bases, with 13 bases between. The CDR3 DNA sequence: TGTGCCAGCAGACCAGGCGTCTGGGATACGCAGTATTTT. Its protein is CASRPGVWDTQYF.

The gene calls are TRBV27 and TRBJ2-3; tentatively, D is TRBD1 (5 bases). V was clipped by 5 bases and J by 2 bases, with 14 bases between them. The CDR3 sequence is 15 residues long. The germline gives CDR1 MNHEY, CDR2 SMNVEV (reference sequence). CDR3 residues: CASSPQRQNTDTQYF. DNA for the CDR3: TGTGCCAGCAGTCCGCAAAGACAGAACACAGATACGCAGTATTTT.

The CDR3 here is CASSYPGQGPPPHTQYF. In nucleotides, the CDR3 is TGTGCCAGCAGTTATCCGGGACAGGGTCCCCCCCCACATACGCAGTATTTT. The chain uses TRBV11-2 and TRBJ2-3; TRBD1 matches 9 bases. The CDR3 is 17 residues long. V lost 6 bases to trimming and J lost 7 bases; unmatched junction nucleotides: 17. In germline, CDR1 is SGHAT, CDR2 FQNNGV.

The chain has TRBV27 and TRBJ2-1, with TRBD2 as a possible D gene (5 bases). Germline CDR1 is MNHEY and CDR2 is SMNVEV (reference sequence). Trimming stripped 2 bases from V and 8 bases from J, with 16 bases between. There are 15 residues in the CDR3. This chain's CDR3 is CASSLVRGVGDEQFF. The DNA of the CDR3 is TGTGCCAGCAGTTTAGTCCGGGGTGTTGGAGATGAGCAGTTCTTC.

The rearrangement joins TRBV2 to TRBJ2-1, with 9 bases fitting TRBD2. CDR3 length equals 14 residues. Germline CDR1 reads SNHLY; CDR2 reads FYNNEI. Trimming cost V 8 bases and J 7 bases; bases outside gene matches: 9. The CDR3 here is CASGDAAGGNEQFF. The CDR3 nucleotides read TGTGCCAGCGGGGATGCCGCGGGAGGGAATGAGCAGTTCTTC.

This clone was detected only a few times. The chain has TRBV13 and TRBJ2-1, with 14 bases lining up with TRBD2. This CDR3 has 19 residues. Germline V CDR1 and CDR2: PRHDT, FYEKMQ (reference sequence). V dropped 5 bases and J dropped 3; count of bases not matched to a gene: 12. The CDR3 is CASSLISGTSGRGYNEQFF. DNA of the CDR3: TGTGCCAGCAGCCTCATATCCGGGACTAGCGGGAGAGGCTACAATGAGCAGTTCTTC.

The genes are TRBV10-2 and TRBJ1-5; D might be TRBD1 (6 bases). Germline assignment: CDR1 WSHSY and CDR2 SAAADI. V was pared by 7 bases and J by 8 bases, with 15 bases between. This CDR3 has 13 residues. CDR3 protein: CASNGQFYEPQHF. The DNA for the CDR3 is TGCGCCAGCAATGGACAGTTTTATGAGCCCCAGCATTTT.

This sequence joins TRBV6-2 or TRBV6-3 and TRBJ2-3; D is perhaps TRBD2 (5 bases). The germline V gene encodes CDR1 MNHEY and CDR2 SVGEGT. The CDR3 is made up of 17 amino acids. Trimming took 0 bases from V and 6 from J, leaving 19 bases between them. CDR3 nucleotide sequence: TGTGCCAGCAGTTACTCGAGCTTTGGGGTGCGCGGGGATACGCAGTATTTT. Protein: CASSYSSFGVRGDTQYF.